A selection of T cell receptor beta chains follows, all from one sample in a study of T-cell reconstitution after alpha-beta-depleted transplantation in children. TCRdb reprocessed the PCR reads with MiXCR, giving one entry per CDR3 protein. The sample gives about 98,000 distinct CDR3 sequences, 20% to 30% of which show up once; 20% to 25% is in the top ten. Sequenced material: PBMCs, taken before TCRalphabeta/CD19-depleted stem cell transplant. The receptors come from a boy aged 2 to 10 with acute lymphoblastic leukemia, due to receive a stem cell transplant. CDR3s include the opening cysteine and the closing phenylalanine or tryptophan. Rows give clone size only sometimes, using once, few, many, or a class for an expanded clone.

j_call | v_call | clone_size | cdr3_aa
TRBJ2-2 | TRBV5-4 | many | CASSSGTNPYGELFF
TRBJ1-5 | TRBV2 | once | CASSEERRAASNQPQHF
TRBJ2-3 | TRBV25-1 | many | CASRPSSTDTQYF
TRBJ2-2 | TRBV7-2 | medium-sized | CASSRQPKNTGELFF
TRBJ1-2 | TRBV20-1 | few | CSAPRTGAYGYTF
TRBJ2-1 | TRBV5-6 | few | CASSPQPVSGGADEQFF
TRBJ2-3 | TRBV7-9 | once | CASSSGLASTDTQYF
TRBJ1-2 | TRBV5-6 | . | CASGEGSNYGYTF
TRBJ1-5 | TRBV4-1 | . | CASSQVLSGYHPQHF
TRBJ1-2 | TRBV12-3/TRBV12-4 | . | CASSSTGGALGGYTF
TRBJ2-3 | TRBV27 | . | CASSYGRWSDTQYF
TRBJ1-2 | TRBV2 | few | CASSVGSNYGYTF
TRBJ2-3 | TRBV12-3/TRBV12-4 | few | CASGLGDTQYF
TRBJ1-6 | TRBV9 | . | CASSVDPLDRAGNSPLHF
TRBJ1-1 | TRBV29-1 | many | CSVEKDLNTEAFF
TRBJ2-5 | TRBV24-1 | few | CATSAQETQYF
TRBJ2-7 | TRBV29-1 | . | CSVEETSGSSYEQYF
TRBJ1-1 | TRBV6-1 | few | CASSIRGRGDTEAFF
TRBJ1-1 | TRBV7-2 | . | CASSGWTGGARTEAFF
TRBJ2-7 | TRBV7-9 | few | CASSWSGQRSYEQYF
TRBJ2-1 | TRBV19 | few | CASSPTSGGGNEQFF
TRBJ2-7 | TRBV7-9 | . | CASSLGLAGVDEQYF
TRBJ2-2 | TRBV5-5 | . | CASSLDLSAGELFF